This T cell receptor (beta chain) emerged from a study of cytomegalovirus exposure and HLA in healthy donors. Clones were read by immunoSEQ multiplex PCR, and TCRdb kept only the in-frame ones, dropping some. Of 200,000 or so clones in the sample, roughly 84% were seen once. Trimming removed 7 bases from V and 0 bases from J; junction bases left unmatched: 10. Germline V lookup: CDR1 MNHEY, CDR2 SMNVEV (reference sequence). This CDR3 comprises 17 residues. The specimen sequenced was PBMCs. The receptor was derived from a woman under 40 in good health and CMV-seropositive. The chain is built from TRBV27 and TRBJ2-1, with 9 nucleotides matching TRBD2. The CDR3 bases are TGTGCCAGCATCAGGCTAGCGGGGTGGAGCTCCTACAATGAGCAGTTCTTC. Translating gives CASIRLAGWSSYNEQFF.